This T cell receptor (beta chain) was identified during a study of cytomegalovirus exposure and HLA in healthy donors. On the study more broadly: The approximately 120 validation repertoires and the approximately 630 first-cohort repertoires shared a platform, a later analysis reported. Study-level points and caveats: The finding came from a later analysis; first-cohort TCR clusters tended to co-occur in the 130 or so validation repertoires.

V was pared by 3 bases and J by 4 bases, with 19 bases of the junction left unmatched. The CDR3 loop spans 19 amino acids. CDR1 and CDR2 (germline): SGDLS, YYNGEE. Sequenced by immunoSEQ multiplex PCR; TCRdb stores in-frame clones only, minus some. The sample has 200,000 or so clones; approximately 80% are singletons. As concerns this clone: No antigen is known for it.

The source material was PBMCs. This receptor was obtained from a man between 18 and 35 years old in good health and CMV-seropositive. The chain employs TRBV9 and TRBJ1-2; 9 nucleotides align to TRBD1. The CDR3, as DNA: TGTGCCAGCAGCGGACTCCGCCGGGACAGGGATGGGGGAGGCTATGGCTACACCTTC. This gives the protein CASSGLRRDRDGGGYGYTF.